This entry concerns a single T cell receptor beta chain. With V trimmed by 5 bases and J by 3 bases, 14 bases remained unmatched. CDR1 SGHRS and CDR2 YFSETQ come from the germline V gene. The CDR3 is made up of 16 amino acids. In the original processing: Junction-only sequences without quality scores were provided by ImmunoSEQ, so filtering was different. Method: immunoSEQ multiplex PCR; TCRdb's copy keeps in-frame clones and lacks some. V and J calls and clone size come straight from that table; D and trimming were deduced from the DNA. The sample holds 2 million to 2.5 million clones; 85% to 95% are singletons and the top ten take about 0.37%. These data belong to a study of shared clonotypes between healthy human individuals. At the level of the study: Two female and a few male donors aged 18 to 49 were enrolled.

Sequenced sample: naive CD4+ T cells from PBMCs. Regarding subset: CD45RA+ positively selected. This clonotype was obtained from a man aged 18 to 30 in good health. Some clones in this sample may be carry-over from other donors' samples. This rearrangement joins TRBV5-1 to TRBJ2-7; 7 nucleotides line up with TRBD2. CDR3 sequence: CASRNTLRGRDYEQYF. The CDR3 DNA reads as TGCGCCAGCAGAAATACATTACGCGGGAGAGACTACGAGCAGTACTTC.